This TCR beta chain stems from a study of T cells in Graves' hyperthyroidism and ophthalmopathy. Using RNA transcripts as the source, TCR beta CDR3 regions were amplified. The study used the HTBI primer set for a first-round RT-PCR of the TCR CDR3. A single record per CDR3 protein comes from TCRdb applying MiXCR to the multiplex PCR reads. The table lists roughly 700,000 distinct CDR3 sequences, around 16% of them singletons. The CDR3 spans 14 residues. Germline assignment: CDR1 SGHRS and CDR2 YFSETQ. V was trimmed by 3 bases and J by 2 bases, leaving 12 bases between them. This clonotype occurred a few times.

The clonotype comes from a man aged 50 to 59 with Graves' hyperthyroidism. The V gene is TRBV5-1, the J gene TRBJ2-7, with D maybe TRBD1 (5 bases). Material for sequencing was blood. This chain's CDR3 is CASSSHGRAYEQYF. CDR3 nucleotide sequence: TGCGCCAGCAGCTCACACGGCAGGGCCTACGAGCAGTACTTC.